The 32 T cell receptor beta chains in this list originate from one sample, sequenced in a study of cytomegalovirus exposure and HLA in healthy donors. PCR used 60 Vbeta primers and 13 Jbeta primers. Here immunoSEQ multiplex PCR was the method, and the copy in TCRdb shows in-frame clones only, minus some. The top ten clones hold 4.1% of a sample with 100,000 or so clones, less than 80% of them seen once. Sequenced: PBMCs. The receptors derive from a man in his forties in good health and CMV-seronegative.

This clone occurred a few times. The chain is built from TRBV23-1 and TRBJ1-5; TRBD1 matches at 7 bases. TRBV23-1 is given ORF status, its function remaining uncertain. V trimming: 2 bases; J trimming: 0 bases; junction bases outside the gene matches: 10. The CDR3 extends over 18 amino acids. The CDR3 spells CASSQPRDSDYSNQPQHF. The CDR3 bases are TGCGCCAGCAGTCAACCGAGGGACAGCGATTATAGCAATCAGCCCCAGCATTTT.

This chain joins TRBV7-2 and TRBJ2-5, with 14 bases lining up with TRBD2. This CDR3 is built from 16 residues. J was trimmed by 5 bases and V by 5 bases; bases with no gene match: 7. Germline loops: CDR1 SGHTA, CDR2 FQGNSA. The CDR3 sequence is CASSRRTSGGRETQYF. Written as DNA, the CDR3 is TGTGCCAGCAGCCGTCGGACTAGCGGGGGGCGGGAGACCCAGTACTTC.

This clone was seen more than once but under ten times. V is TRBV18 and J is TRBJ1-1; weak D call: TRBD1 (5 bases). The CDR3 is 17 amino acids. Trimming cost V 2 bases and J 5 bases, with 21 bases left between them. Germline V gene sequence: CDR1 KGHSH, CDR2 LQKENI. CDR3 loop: CASSPGLVGAGGTEAFF. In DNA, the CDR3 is TGTGCCAGCTCACCAGGGTTAGTAGGGGCCGGGGGTACTGAAGCTTTCTTT.

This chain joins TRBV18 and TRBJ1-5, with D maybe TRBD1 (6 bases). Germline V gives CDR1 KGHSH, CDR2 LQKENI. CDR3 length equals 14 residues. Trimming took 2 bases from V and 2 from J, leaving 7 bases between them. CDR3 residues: CASSPGGGNQPQHF. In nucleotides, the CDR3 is TGTGCCAGCTCACCAGGGGGCGGCAATCAGCCCCAGCATTTT. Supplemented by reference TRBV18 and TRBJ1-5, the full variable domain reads NAGVMQNPRHLVRRRGQEARLRCSPMKGHSHVYWYRQLPEEGLKFMVYLQKENIIDESGMPKERFSAEFPKEGPSILRIQQVVRGDSAAYFCASSPGGGNQPQHFGDGTRLSIL.

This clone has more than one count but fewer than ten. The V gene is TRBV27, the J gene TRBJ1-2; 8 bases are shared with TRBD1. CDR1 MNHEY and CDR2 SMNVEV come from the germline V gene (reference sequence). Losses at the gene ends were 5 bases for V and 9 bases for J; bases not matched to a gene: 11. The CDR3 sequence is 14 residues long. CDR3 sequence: CASSPGQGLARYTF. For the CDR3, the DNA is TGTGCCAGCAGTCCCGGACAGGGTCTTGCTCGCTACACCTTC.

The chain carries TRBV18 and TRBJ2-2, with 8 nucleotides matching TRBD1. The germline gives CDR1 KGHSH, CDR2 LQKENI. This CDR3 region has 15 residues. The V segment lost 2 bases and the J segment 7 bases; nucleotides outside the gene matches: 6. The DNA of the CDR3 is TGTGCCAGCTCACCAAGGCAGGGGGCGGACGGGGAGCTGTTTTTT. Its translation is CASSPRQGADGELFF. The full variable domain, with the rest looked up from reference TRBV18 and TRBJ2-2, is NAGVMQNPRHLVRRRGQEARLRCSPMKGHSHVYWYRQLPEEGLKFMVYLQKENIIDESGMPKERFSAEFPKEGPSILRIQQVVRGDSAAYFCASSPRQGADGELFFGEGSRLTVL.

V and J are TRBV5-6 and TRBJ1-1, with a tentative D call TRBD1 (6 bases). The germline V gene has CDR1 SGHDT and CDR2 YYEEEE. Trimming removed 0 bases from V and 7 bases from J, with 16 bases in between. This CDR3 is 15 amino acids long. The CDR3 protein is CASSLARTKGGEAFF. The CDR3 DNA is TGTGCCAGCAGCTTGGCCAGGACAAAAGGGGGTGAAGCTTTCTTT.

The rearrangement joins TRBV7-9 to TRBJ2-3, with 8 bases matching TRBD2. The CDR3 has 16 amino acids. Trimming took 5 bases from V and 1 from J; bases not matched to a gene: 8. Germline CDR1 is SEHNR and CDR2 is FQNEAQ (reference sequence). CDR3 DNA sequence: TGTGCCAGCAGCCTAGGAGGACTAGCTGGCACAGATACGCAGTATTTT. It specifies CASSLGGLAGTDTQYF.

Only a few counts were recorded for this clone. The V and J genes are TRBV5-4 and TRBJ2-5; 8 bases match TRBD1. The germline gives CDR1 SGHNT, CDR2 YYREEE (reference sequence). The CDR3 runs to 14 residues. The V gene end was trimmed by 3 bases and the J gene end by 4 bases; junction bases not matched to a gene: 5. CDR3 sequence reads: CASSWQGAVETQYF. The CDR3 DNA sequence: TGTGCCAGCAGCTGGCAGGGGGCAGTAGAGACCCAGTACTTC.

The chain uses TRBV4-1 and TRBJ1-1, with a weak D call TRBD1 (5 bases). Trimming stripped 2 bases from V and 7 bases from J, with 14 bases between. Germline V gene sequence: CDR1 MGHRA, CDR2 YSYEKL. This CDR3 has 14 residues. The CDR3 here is CASSQTLGQGEAFF. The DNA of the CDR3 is TGCGCCAGCAGCCAAACCCTCGGGCAGGGTGAAGCTTTCTTT.

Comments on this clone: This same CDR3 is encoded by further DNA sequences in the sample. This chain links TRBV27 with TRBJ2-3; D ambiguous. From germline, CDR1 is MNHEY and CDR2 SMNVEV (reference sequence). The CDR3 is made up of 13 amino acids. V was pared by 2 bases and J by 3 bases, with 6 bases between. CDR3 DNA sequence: TGTGCCAGCAGTTTACCCGGGACAGATACGCAGTATTTT. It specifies CASSLPGTDTQYF.

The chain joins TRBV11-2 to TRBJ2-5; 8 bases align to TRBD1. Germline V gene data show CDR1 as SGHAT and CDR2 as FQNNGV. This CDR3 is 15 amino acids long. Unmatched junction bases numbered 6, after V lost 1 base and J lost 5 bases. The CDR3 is CASSLATGAWETQYF. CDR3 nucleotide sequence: TGTGCCAGCAGCTTAGCGACAGGGGCTTGGGAGACCCAGTACTTC.

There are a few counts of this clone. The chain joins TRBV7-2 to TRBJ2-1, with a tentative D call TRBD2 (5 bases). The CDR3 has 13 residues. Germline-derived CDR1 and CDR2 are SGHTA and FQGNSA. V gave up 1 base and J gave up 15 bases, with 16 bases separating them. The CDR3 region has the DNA TGTGCCAGCAGCTTAGATCAAGCGGCGGGTGGGTTCTTC. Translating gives CASSLDQAAGGFF. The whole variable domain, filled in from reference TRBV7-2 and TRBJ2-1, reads GAGVSQSPSNKVTEKGKDVELRCDPISGHTALYWYRQSLGQGLEFLIYFQGNSAPDKSGLPSDRFSAERTGGSVSTLTIQRTQQEDSAVYLCASSLDQAAGGFFGPGTRLTVL.

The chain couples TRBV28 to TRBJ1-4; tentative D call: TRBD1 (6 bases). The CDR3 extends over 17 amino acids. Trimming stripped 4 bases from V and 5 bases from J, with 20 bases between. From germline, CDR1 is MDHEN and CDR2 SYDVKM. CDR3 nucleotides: TGTGCCAGCAGTTCACAGGGTTTTGGGGGGGTCAATGAAAAACTGTTTTTT. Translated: CASSSQGFGGVNEKLFF.

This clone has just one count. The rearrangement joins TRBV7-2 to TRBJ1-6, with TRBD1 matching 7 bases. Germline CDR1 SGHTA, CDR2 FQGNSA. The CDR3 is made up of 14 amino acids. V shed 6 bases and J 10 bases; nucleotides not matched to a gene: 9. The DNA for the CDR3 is TGTGCCAGCAGTCAACAGGGGAATGGATCACCCCTCCACTTT. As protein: CASSQQGNGSPLHF. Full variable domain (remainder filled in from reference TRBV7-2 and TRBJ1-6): GAGVSQSPSNKVTEKGKDVELRCDPISGHTALYWYRQSLGQGLEFLIYFQGNSAPDKSGLPSDRFSAERTGGSVSTLTIQRTQQEDSAVYLCASSQQGNGSPLHFGNGTRLTVT.

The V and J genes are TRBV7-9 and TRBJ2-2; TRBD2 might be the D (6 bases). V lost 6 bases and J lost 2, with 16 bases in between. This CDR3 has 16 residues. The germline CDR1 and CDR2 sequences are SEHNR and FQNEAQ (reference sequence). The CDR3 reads CASRSSGTSNTGELFF. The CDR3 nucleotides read TGTGCCAGCAGGTCATCCGGGACTTCCAACACCGGGGAGCTGTTTTTT.

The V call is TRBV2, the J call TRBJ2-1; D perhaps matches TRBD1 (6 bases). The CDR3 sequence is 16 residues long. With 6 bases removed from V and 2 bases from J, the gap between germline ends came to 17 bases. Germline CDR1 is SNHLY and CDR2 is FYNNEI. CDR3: CASRGRGWGPYNEQFF. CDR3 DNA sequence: TGTGCCAGCAGGGGCCGGGGCTGGGGGCCCTACAATGAGCAGTTCTTC.

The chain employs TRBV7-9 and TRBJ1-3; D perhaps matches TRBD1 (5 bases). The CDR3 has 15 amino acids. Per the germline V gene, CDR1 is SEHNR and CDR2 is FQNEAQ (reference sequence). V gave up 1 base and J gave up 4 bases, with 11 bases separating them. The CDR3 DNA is TGTGCCAGCAGCTTAGGCGGGGCTGGCGGAAACACCATATATTTT. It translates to CASSLGGAGGNTIYF.

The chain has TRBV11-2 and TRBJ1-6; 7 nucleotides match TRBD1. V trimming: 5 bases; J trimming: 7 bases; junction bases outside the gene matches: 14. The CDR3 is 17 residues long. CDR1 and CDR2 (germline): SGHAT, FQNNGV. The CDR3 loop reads CASSRVEGAVPNSPLHF. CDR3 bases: TGTGCCAGCAGCCGCGTCGAGGGGGCGGTCCCCAATTCACCCCTCCACTTT.

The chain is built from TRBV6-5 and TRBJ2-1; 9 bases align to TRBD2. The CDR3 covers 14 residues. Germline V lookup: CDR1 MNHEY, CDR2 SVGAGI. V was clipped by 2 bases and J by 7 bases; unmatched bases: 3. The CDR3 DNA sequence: TGTGCCAGCAGTTACGGGACTAGCAGGAATGAGCAGTTCTTC. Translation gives CASSYGTSRNEQFF.

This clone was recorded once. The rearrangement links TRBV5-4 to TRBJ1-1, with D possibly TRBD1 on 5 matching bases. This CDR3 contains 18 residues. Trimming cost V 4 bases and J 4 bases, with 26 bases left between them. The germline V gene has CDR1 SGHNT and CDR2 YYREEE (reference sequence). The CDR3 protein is CASSRLSRDSQPGTEAFF. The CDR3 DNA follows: TGTGCCAGCAGCAGATTATCCCGGGACTCACAACCCGGCACTGAAGCTTTCTTT.

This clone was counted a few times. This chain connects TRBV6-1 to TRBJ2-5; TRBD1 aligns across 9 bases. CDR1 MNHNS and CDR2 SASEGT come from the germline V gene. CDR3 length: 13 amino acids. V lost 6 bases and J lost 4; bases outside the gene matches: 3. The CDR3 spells CASRTGGVETQYF. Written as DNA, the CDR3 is TGTGCCAGCAGAACAGGGGGCGTAGAGACCCAGTACTTC.

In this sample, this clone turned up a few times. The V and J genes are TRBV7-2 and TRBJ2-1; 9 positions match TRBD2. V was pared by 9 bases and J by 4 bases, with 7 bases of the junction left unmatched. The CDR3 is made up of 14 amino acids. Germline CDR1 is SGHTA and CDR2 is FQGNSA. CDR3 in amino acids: CASILAGGYNEQFF. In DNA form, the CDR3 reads TGTGCCAGTATATTGGCGGGGGGGTACAATGAGCAGTTCTTC.

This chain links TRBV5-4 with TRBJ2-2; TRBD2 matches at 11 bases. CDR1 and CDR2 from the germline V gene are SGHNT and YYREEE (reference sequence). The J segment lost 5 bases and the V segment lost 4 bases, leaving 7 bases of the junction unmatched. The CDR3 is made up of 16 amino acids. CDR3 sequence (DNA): TGTGCCAGCAGCCCTTTAGCGGGGGGGGGAACCGGGGAGCTGTTTTTT. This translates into CASSPLAGGGTGELFF.

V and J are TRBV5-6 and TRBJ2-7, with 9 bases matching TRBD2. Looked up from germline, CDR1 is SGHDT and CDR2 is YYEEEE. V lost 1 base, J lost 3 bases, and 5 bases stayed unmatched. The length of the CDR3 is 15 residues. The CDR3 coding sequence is TGTGCCAGCAGCTTGTTCGCGGGGGGGCTCTACGAGCAGTACTTC. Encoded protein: CASSLFAGGLYEQYF.

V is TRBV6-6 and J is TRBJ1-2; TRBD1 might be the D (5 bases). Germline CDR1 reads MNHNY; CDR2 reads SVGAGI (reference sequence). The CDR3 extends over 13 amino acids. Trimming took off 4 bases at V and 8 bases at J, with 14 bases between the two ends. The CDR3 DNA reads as TGTGCCAGCAGTTTGGGAGGGGCGGACGGCTACACCTTC. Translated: CASSLGGADGYTF.

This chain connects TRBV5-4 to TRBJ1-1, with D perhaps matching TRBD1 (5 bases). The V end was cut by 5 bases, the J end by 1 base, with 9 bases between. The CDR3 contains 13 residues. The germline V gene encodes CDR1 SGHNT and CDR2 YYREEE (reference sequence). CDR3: CASSYDRNTEAFF. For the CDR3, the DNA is TGTGCCAGCAGTTATGACAGGAACACTGAAGCTTTCTTT.

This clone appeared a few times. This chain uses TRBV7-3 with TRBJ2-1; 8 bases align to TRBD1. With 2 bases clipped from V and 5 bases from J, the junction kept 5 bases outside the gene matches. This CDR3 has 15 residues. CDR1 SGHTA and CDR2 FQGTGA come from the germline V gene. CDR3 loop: CASSLFGQGDNEQFF. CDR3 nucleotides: TGTGCCAGCAGCTTATTTGGACAGGGAGACAATGAGCAGTTCTTC.

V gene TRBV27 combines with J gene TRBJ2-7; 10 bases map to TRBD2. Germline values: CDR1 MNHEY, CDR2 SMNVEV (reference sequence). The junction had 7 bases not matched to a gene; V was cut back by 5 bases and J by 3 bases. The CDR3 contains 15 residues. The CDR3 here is CASSQNSGGNYEQYF. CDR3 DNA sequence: TGTGCCAGCAGTCAAAATAGCGGGGGGAACTACGAGCAGTACTTC.

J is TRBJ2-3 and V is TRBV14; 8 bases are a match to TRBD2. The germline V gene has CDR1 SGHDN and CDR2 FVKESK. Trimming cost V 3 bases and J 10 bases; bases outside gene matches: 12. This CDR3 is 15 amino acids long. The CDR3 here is CASSHGTSESDAQYF. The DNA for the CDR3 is TGTGCCAGCAGCCACGGGACTAGTGAAAGTGATGCGCAGTATTTT.

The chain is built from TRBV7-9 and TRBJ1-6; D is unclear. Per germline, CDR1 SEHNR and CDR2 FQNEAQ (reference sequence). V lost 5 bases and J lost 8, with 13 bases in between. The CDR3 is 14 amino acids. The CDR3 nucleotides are TGTGCCAGCAGCCCCACTGGCGGCCATTCACCCCTCCACTTT. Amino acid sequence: CASSPTGGHSPLHF.

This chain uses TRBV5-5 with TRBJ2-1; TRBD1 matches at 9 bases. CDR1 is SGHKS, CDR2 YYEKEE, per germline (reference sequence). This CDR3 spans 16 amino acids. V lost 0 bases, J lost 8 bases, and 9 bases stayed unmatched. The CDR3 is CASSLALTGGMDEQFF. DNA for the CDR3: TGTGCCAGCAGCTTGGCCCTGACAGGGGGAATGGATGAGCAGTTCTTC.